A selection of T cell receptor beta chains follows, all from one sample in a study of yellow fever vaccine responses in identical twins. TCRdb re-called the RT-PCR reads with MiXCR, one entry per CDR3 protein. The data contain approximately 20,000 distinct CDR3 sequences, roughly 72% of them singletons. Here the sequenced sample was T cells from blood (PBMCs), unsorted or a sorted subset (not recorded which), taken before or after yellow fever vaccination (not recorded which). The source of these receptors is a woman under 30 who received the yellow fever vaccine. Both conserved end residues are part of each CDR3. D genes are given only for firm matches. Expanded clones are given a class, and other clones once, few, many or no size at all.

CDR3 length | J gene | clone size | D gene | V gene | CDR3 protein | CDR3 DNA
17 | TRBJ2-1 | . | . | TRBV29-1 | CSVVKFGVSGQGYEQFF | TGCAGCGTTGTGAAGTTTGGTGTGTCCGGCCAGGGCTATGAGCAGTTCTTC
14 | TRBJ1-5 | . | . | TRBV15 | CATSTDRGNQPQHF | TGTGCCACCAGCACCGACAGAGGCAATCAGCCCCAGCATTTT
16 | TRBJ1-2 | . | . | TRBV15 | CATSTGREVDAYGYTF | TGTGCCACCAGCACCGGGCGTGAAGTAGACGCTTATGGCTACACCTTC
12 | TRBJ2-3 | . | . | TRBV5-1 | CASSDGQPRRYF | TGCGCCAGCAGCGACGGACAACCCCGCCGGTATTTT
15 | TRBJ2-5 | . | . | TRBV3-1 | CASSQSLGSGETQYF | TGTGCCAGCAGCCAATCTTTGGGGTCCGGGGAGACCCAGTACTTC
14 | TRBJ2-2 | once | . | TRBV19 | CASSIDRNTGELFF | TGTGCCAGTAGTATAGACAGAAACACCGGGGAGCTGTTTTTT
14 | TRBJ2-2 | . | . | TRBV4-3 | CASSRRTSTGELFF | TGCGCCAGCAGCCGAAGGACGTCCACCGGGGAGCTGTTTTTT
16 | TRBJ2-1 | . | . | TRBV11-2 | CASSLGGSGSYNEQFF | TGTGCCAGCAGCTTAGGGGGGTCGGGGTCCTACAATGAGCAGTTCTTC
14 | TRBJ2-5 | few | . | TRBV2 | CASSVSRIQETQYF | TGTGCCAGCAGTGTAAGCCGTATCCAAGAGACCCAGTACTTC
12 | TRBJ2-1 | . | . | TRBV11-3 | CASSRTYNEQFF | TGTGCCAGCAGCCGAACCTACAATGAGCAGTTCTTC
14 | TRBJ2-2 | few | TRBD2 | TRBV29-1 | CSAGRDLFPGELFF | TGCAGCGCGGGGAGGGACCTCTTCCCCGGGGAGCTGTTTTTT
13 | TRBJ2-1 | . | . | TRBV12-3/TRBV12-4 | CASGAGSYNEQFF | TGTGCCAGCGGAGCGGGCTCCTACAATGAGCAGTTCTTC
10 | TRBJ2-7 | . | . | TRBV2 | CASRGYEQYF | TGTGCCAGCAGAGGATACGAGCAGTACTTC
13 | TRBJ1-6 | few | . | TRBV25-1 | CASSGQANSPLHF | TGTGCCAGCAGTGGGCAGGCAAATTCACCCCTCCACTTT
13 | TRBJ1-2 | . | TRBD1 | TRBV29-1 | CSVETGGSYGYTF | TGCAGCGTTGAGACAGGGGGCAGCTATGGCTACACCTTC
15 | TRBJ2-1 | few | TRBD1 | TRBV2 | CASRGAGQGPNEQFF | TGTGCCAGCAGGGGAGCGGGACAGGGACCCAATGAGCAGTTCTTC
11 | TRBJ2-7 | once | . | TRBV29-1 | CSVGPSYEQYF | TGCAGCGTCGGTCCCTCCTACGAGCAGTACTTC
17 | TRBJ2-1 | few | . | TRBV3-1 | CASSQGWPHATDNEQFF | TGTGCCAGCAGCCAAGGTTGGCCGCATGCAACCGACAATGAGCAGTTCTTC
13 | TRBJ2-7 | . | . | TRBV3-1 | CASSQVLAFEQYF | TGTGCCAGCAGCCAAGTCTTAGCCTTCGAGCAGTACTTC
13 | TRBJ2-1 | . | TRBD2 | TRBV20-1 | CSASGLAGSEQFF | TGCAGTGCTAGTGGGCTAGCGGGAAGTGAGCAGTTCTTC
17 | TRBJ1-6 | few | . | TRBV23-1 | CASSQSSARSYNSPLHF | TGCGCCAGCAGTCAATCGTCGGCCAGATCCTATAATTCACCCCTCCACTTT
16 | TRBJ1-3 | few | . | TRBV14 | CASSQGDTRTGNTIYF | TGTGCCAGCAGCCAAGGAGACACCAGAACTGGAAACACCATATATTTT
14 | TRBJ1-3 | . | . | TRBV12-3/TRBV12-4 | CASSFGRSGNTIYF | TGTGCCAGCAGTTTCGGACGCTCTGGAAACACCATATATTTT
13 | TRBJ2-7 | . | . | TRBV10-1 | CASSRQDSYEQYF | TGCGCCAGCAGCCGCCAGGATTCCTACGAGCAGTACTTC
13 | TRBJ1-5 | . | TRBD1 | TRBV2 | CASRQGFDQPQHF | TGTGCCAGCAGACAGGGGTTCGATCAGCCCCAGCATTTT
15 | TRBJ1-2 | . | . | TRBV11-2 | CASSLDGGINYGYTF | TGTGCCAGCAGCTTAGATGGGGGGATAAACTATGGCTACACCTTC
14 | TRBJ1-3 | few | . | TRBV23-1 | CASRGSGGGNTIYF | TGCGCCAGCAGAGGAAGTGGCGGTGGAAACACCATATATTTT
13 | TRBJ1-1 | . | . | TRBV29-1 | CSVEYNGYTEAFF | TGCAGCGTTGAATATAACGGATACACTGAAGCTTTCTTT
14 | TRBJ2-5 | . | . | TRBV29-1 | CSVGFRLAGETQYF | TGCAGCGTTGGCTTTAGGCTAGCAGGCGAGACCCAGTACTTC
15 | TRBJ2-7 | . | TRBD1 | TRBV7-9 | CASSLPGDRGTEQYF | TGTGCCAGCAGTTTGCCCGGGGACAGGGGGACCGAGCAGTACTTC
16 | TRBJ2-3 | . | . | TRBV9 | CASSFTGGTSTDTQYF | TGTGCCAGCAGTTTCACTGGGGGGACTAGCACAGATACGCAGTATTTT
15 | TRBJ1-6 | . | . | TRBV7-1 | CASSSESSYNSPLHF | TGTGCCAGCAGCTCCGAGAGCTCCTATAATTCACCCCTCCACTTT
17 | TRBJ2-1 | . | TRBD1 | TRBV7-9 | CASRGQRDRGPYNEQFF | TGTGCCAGCAGGGGGCAAAGAGACAGGGGCCCTTACAATGAGCAGTTCTTC
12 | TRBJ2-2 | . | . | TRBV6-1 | CASSHLAGELFF | TGTGCCAGCAGTCATCTAGCCGGGGAGCTGTTTTTT
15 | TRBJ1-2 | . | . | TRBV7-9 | CASSLYLGEHYGYTF | TGTGCCAGCAGCTTATATTTAGGGGAACACTATGGCTACACCTTC
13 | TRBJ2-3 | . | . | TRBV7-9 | CASSPGGGDTQYF | TGTGCCAGCAGCCCAGGGGGGGGTGATACGCAGTATTTT
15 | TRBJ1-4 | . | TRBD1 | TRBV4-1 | CASSQLTGANEKLFF | TGCGCCAGCAGCCAGCTCACAGGGGCTAATGAAAAACTGTTTTTT